This record covers a single T cell receptor beta chain. The target antigen is unknown. These data originate in a study of beta chain features in type 1 diabetes. About the research overall: Age, gender and cell yields were similar between patients and healthy donors. Study conclusions and caveats: cDNA-based reads could over-represent cells with high TCR expression.

CDR1 and CDR2 (germline): SGHTA, FQGNSA. The CDR3 spans 16 residues. Trimming at V came to 0 bases and at J to 7 bases, leaving 7 bases not matched to a gene. Every isolated RNA sample was fully reverse transcribed, so sequencing captured expressed TCRB transcripts. Here immunoSEQ multiplex PCR was the method, and the copy in TCRdb shows in-frame clones only, minus some. The sample has around 350,000 clones, 10% to 15% seen once; the top ten hold around 0.015%. V and J are TRBV7-2 and TRBJ2-7, with 12 nucleotides matching TRBD2. Sequencing was carried out using naive CD4+ T cells from blood. The sequence was obtained from a man aged 18-30 years in good health. The CDR3 here is CASSLAFRLAGVEQYF. The CDR3 DNA sequence: TGTGCCAGCAGCTTAGCGTTCAGACTAGCGGGGGTGGAGCAGTACTTC. Combining the CDR3 with reference TRBV7-2 and TRBJ2-7 gives the whole variable domain GAGVSQSPSNKVTEKGKDVELRCDPISGHTALYWYRQSLGQGLEFLIYFQGNSAPDKSGLPSDRFSAERTGGSVSTLTIQRTQQEDSAVYLCASSLAFRLAGVEQYFGPGTRLTVT.